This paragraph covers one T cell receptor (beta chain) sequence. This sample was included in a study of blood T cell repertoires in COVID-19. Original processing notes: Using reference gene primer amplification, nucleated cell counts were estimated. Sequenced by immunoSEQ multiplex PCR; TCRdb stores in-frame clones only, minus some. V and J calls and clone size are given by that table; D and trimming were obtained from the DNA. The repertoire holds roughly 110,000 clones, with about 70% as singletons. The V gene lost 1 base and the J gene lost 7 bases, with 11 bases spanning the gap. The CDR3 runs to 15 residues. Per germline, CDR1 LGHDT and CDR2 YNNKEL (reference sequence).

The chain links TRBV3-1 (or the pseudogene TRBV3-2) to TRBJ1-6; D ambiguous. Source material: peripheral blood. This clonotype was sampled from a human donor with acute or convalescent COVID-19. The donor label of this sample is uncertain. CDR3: CASSQARAGNSPLHF. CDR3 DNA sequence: TGTGCCAGCAGCCAAGCGCGGGCCGGGAATTCACCCCTCCACTTT.